The 13 T cell receptor beta chains given below trace back to one sample, sequenced in a study of cytomegalovirus exposure and HLA in healthy donors. In the PCR, 60 Vbeta and 13 Jbeta primers were used. Data came from immunoSEQ multiplex PCR; TCRdb stores just in-frame clones and leaves some out. The table records hundreds of thousands of clones, about 80% of them present only once. Sequencing was carried out using PBMCs. These receptors all come from a woman between 40 and 55 years old in good health and CMV-seronegative.

The gene calls are TRBV7-6 and TRBJ2-7; TRBD1 matches 7 bases. Germline-derived CDR1 and CDR2 are SGHVS and FNYEAQ. V shed 2 bases and J 2 bases; nucleotides not matched to a gene: 6. The CDR3 covers 15 residues. The CDR3 DNA reads TGTGCCAGCAGCTTATTTAGGGGGCCTACCTACGAGCAGTACTTC. Its translation: CASSLFRGPTYEQYF.

V usage is TRBV21-1 and J usage is TRBJ1-5; the tabulated D call, TRBD1, remains unverified against the DNA. TRBV21-1 is a pseudogene locus. This CDR3 region has 16 residues. The CDR3 nucleotides read TGTGCCAGCGGACGAACGGACAGGCCGTTCAATCAGCCCCAGCATTTT. It yields the protein CASGRTDRPFNQPQHF.

This sequence joins TRBV18 and TRBJ2-7; a possible D gene is TRBD2 (7 bases). There are 15 residues in the CDR3. The germline CDR1 and CDR2 sequences are KGHSH and LQKENI. V lost 6 bases and J 2 bases, leaving 17 bases between the germline ends. This CDR3 reads CASSDRGGMAYEQYF. Written as DNA, the CDR3 is TGTGCCAGCTCCGATAGGGGGGGAATGGCCTACGAGCAGTACTTC. The full variable domain, in which reference TRBV18 and TRBJ2-7 provide the parts outside the CDR3, is NAGVMQNPRHLVRRRGQEARLRCSPMKGHSHVYWYRQLPEEGLKFMVYLQKENIIDESGMPKERFSAEFPKEGPSILRIQQVVRGDSAAYFCASSDRGGMAYEQYFGPGTRLTVT.

The rearrangement links TRBV9 to TRBJ1-1; 8 bases are a match to TRBD1. Germline assignment: CDR1 SGDLS and CDR2 YYNGEE. V trimming: 0 bases; J trimming: 2 bases; junction bases outside the gene matches: 9. The CDR3 is 17 amino acids. The chain's CDR3 is CASSVGVTGGSNTEAFF. The CDR3 DNA sequence: TGTGCCAGCAGCGTAGGTGTTACAGGGGGTTCAAACACTGAAGCTTTCTTT.

The chain employs TRBV2 and TRBJ1-1; 8 bases are a match to TRBD1. V shed 6 bases, J shed 7 bases, and the junction held 7 bases outside the gene matches. Germline CDR1 reads SNHLY; CDR2 reads FYNNEI. The CDR3 extends over 13 amino acids. The chain's CDR3 is CASRTTGASEAFF. CDR3 nucleotide sequence: TGTGCCAGCAGGACGACAGGGGCGAGTGAAGCTTTCTTT.

This clone was recorded only once. The CDR3 is CSVEVRGLEAFF. CDR3 bases: TGCAGCGTTGAAGTTCGCGGCCTGGAAGCTTTCTTT. The J gene is TRBJ1-1, the V gene TRBV29-1; D is ambiguous. Trimming shortened V by 1 base and J by 8 bases, and 11 bases separated the two germline ends. This CDR3 has 12 amino acids. Germline loops: CDR1 SQVTM, CDR2 ANQGSEA.

The rearrangement joins TRBV10-1 to TRBJ1-6, with 7 bases lining up with TRBD1. The CDR3 has 18 amino acids. Germline assignment: CDR1 WNHNN and CDR2 SYGVQD (reference sequence). V lost 9 bases to trimming and J lost 0 bases; unmatched junction nucleotides: 14. The CDR3 DNA reads as TGCGCCAGAGCGGGAGGACAGGAATCGTACTCCTATAATTCACCCCTCCACTTT. As protein: CARAGGQESYSYNSPLHF.

This chain uses TRBV28 with TRBJ2-6, with D possibly being TRBD1 (6 bases). Germline CDR1 reads MDHEN; CDR2 reads SYDVKM. The CDR3 runs 15 residues. The V and J ends lost 5 bases and 2 bases respectively, with 10 bases between them. The CDR3 here is CASSEQGTGANVLTF. CDR3 coding DNA: TGTGCCAGCAGTGAACAGGGTACTGGGGCCAACGTCCTGACTTTC. Together with reference TRBV28 and TRBJ2-6, the CDR3 gives the full variable domain: DVKVTQSSRYLVKRTGEKVFLECVQDMDHENMFWYRQDPGLGLRLIYFSYDVKMKEKGDIPEGYSVSREKKERFSLILESASTNQTSMYLCASSEQGTGANVLTFGAGSRLTVL.

This rearrangement joins TRBV7-9 to TRBJ2-3, with TRBD1 as a possible D gene (6 bases). V was pared by 1 base and J by 0 bases, with 20 bases between. CDR1 and CDR2 from the germline V gene are SEHNR and FQNEAQ (reference sequence). The CDR3 runs 19 residues. CDR3 DNA: TGTGCCAGCAGCTTAGGGATGGGGGCTCAGGACTCTAGCACAGATACGCAGTATTTT. It is translated as CASSLGMGAQDSSTDTQYF.

The chain links TRBV5-1 to TRBJ1-2; 10 nucleotides align to TRBD1. The CDR3 contains 19 residues. The germline CDR1 and CDR2 sequences are SGHRS and YFSETQ. The junction had 19 bases not matched to a gene; V was cut back by 2 bases and J by 6 bases. The CDR3 sequence: CASSLTFGTGALGTHGYTF. DNA of the CDR3: TGCGCCAGCAGCTTAACCTTCGGGACAGGGGCCTTAGGAACCCATGGCTACACCTTC.

The table lists this clone with a few counts. The chain combines TRBV6-6 with TRBJ1-6, with 8 bases aligning to TRBD1. The CDR3 is made up of 15 amino acids. Looked up from germline, CDR1 is MNHNY and CDR2 is SVGAGI (reference sequence). V was pared by 7 bases and J by 5 bases, with 7 bases of the junction left unmatched. The CDR3 DNA is TGTGCCAGCAACGCGGACAGGGACCATAATTCACCCCTCCACTTT. This sequence encodes CASNADRDHNSPLHF.

The genes are TRBV6-1 and TRBJ2-7, with a possible D match to TRBD2 (6 bases). The germline V and J ends were trimmed by 3 bases and 3 bases, with 12 bases remaining between them. Germline CDR1 reads MNHNS; CDR2 reads SASEGT. This CDR3 has 14 amino acids. The CDR3 DNA reads as TGTGCCAGCAGTGATAGAAACGGGGGCTACGAGCAGTACTTC. Translating gives CASSDRNGGYEQYF.

The rearrangement uses TRBV10-1 and TRBJ2-1; 10 bases line up with TRBD2. Germline CDR1 WNHNN, CDR2 SYGVQD (reference sequence). Trimming removed 3 bases from V and 6 bases from J; junction bases left unmatched: 5. CDR3 size: 15 residues. The CDR3 bases are TGCGCCAGCAGTGATGGAGCGGGGGGGATCAATGAGCAGTTCTTC. The encoded protein is CASSDGAGGINEQFF.